This T cell receptor beta chain was documented in a study of T-cell reconstitution after alpha-beta-depleted transplantation in children. Trimming left V 10 bases short and J 6 bases short, with 18 bases between. CDR3 length equals 14 residues. The germline V gene has CDR1 MNHEY and CDR2 SVGEGT. Researchers prepared the TCRbeta library using unique molecular identifiers, the study reports. Each CDR3 protein is one row after TCRdb ran MiXCR on the PCR reads. This sample has 80,000 to 100,000 distinct CDR3 sequences, with more than 20% found just once. The sequencing used PBMCs, collected before TCRalphabeta/CD19-depleted stem cell transplant. This TCR derives from a boy aged 2-9 years with acute lymphoblastic leukemia, due to receive a stem cell transplant. This chain joins TRBV6-2 or TRBV6-3 and TRBJ2-2; D might be TRBD1 or TRBD2, each matching 5 bases. The CDR3 DNA is TGTGCCATTAAGGGGAATAGCGAAGCCGGGGAGCTGTTTTTT. Protein product: CAIKGNSEAGELFF.